The 6 T cell receptor beta chains below all came from one sample that was sequenced in a study of response to subunit inactivated influenza vaccine. A single record per CDR3 protein comes from TCRdb applying MiXCR to the RT-PCR reads. The repertoire includes under 800,000 distinct CDR3 sequences, about 15% of them detected once, and 5.5% to 7% sits in the top ten. Sequencing was performed on PBMCs from blood, taken 14 days before vaccination. These receptors all stem from a middle-aged man who received an inactivated influenza vaccine.

The table lists this clonotype with a few counts. This sequence joins TRBV3-1 and TRBJ2-5, with a possible D match to TRBD1 (6 bases). Trimming removed 2 bases from V and 2 bases from J, with 9 bases in between. Germline-derived CDR1 and CDR2 are LGHDT and YNNKEL (reference sequence). This CDR3 is built from 14 residues. The CDR3 nucleotides read TGTGCCAGCAGCCAACTGGACAGACAAGAGACCCAGTACTTC. Translated: CASSQLDRQETQYF.

This clonotype was detected only a few times. The chain links TRBV5-1 to TRBJ2-1; D is uncertain. V lost 4 bases, J lost 0 bases, and 14 bases lay in between. Germline CDR1 SGHRS, CDR2 YFSETQ. This CDR3 comprises 16 residues. The CDR3 is CASSRSLASSYNEQFF. The CDR3 nucleotides read TGCGCCAGCAGCCGTTCCTTGGCCAGCTCCTACAATGAGCAGTTCTTC.

The chain couples TRBV5-1 to TRBJ2-5; 7 bases agree with TRBD1. V lost 3 bases and J lost 5; bases outside the gene matches: 10. Per germline, CDR1 SGHRS and CDR2 YFSETQ. The CDR3 has 15 residues. CDR3 coding DNA: TGCGCCAGCAGCTGGGTGACAGGGTCTTCGGAGACCCAGTACTTC. Its translation: CASSWVTGSSETQYF.

Only a few counts were recorded for this clonotype. The chain employs TRBV2 and TRBJ2-1; 8 nucleotides agree with TRBD2. This CDR3 region has 14 residues. The ends lost 7 bases at V and 8 bases at J; junction bases unmatched: 10. Germline values: CDR1 SNHLY, CDR2 FYNNEI. The CDR3 sequence: CASTEQGLVHEQFF. The CDR3 nucleotides are TGTGCCAGCACCGAGCAGGGACTAGTCCATGAGCAGTTCTTC.

The rearrangement joins TRBV6-2 or TRBV6-3 to TRBJ1-1; D is unresolved. The germline V and J ends were trimmed by 2 bases and 8 bases, with 18 bases remaining between them. The CDR3 length is 15 residues. Germline lookup yields CDR1 MNHEY and CDR2 SVGEGT. The CDR3 nucleotides are TGTGCCAGCAGTTACACCCCCGGAGGAGACCGAGAAGCTTTCTTT. It specifies CASSYTPGGDREAFF.

This clonotype was observed at least ten times. V and J are TRBV29-1 and TRBJ2-5; 7 bases fit TRBD1. Trimming removed 8 bases from V and 5 bases from J; junction bases left unmatched: 14. The CDR3 has 14 residues. Germline loops: CDR1 SQVTM, CDR2 ANQGSEA. In DNA form, the CDR3 reads TGCAGCATAGGGGCTACATTCAGGGGGGAGACCCAGTACTTC. This translates into CSIGATFRGETQYF.